The 18 T cell receptor beta chains presented below share a single source sample, sequenced in a study of blood T cells in healthy people across ages. Then a second PCR, running about 6 to 12 cycles, was carried out with a sample-barcoded 5' primer and a J-beta primer mix. MiXCR, applied by TCRdb to the 5' RACE reads, yields one record per CDR3 protein. This sample carries approximately 1.5 million distinct CDR3 sequences, 35% to 45% of them seen once, and the ten largest clones take 4%. The sequenced sample was blood. The source is a woman aged 18-29 years in good health.

This clonotype was counted many times. The V call is TRBV27, the J call TRBJ2-1; D is undetermined. The V gene lost 6 bases and the J gene lost 1 base, with 7 bases spanning the gap. This CDR3 region has 13 residues. Germline V gives CDR1 MNHEY, CDR2 SMNVEV (reference sequence). The chain's CDR3 is CASRGASYNEQFF. The CDR3 DNA follows: TGTGCCAGCAGGGGCGCATCCTACAATGAGCAGTTCTTC.

With regard to this clonotype: At one end the junction does not follow the germline gene, possibly because of a read error. The chain is built from TRBV30 and TRBJ2-1; perhaps TRBD2 as D (5 bases). The CDR3 extends over 14 amino acids. Germline V gene lookup returns CDR1 GTSNPN and CDR2 SVGIG (reference sequence). CDR3 residues: CAWKGISVYNEQFF. In DNA, the CDR3 is TGCGCCTGGAAAGGGATTAGCGTTTACAATGAGCAGTTCTTC.

The J gene is TRBJ1-6, the V gene TRBV7-2; TRBD1 might be the D (6 bases). This CDR3 contains 13 residues. Between the trimmed V and J ends, which lost 5 bases and 10 bases, there was a span of 12 bases. CDR1 and CDR2 from the germline V gene are SGHTA and FQGNSA. The CDR3 DNA reads as TGTGCCAGCAGCCCCCCAGGGGTCTCACCCCTCCACTTT. This codes for CASSPPGVSPLHF.

This chain links TRBV6-2 or TRBV6-3 with TRBJ1-5; D remains unclear. Looked up from germline, CDR1 is MNHEY and CDR2 is SVGEGT. The CDR3 has 14 residues. The ends were cut back, 11 bases at V and 1 base at J, with 15 bases in the middle. The CDR3 is CACTNRLSNQPQHF. The CDR3 region has the DNA TGTGCCTGCACCAATCGACTGAGCAATCAGCCCCAGCATTTT.

The chain carries TRBV4-3 and TRBJ1-1; 10 nucleotides align to TRBD1. This CDR3 comprises 16 residues. With 4 bases clipped from V and 7 bases from J, the junction kept 12 bases outside the gene matches. Germline V CDR1 and CDR2: LGHNA, YSLEER. The CDR3 DNA reads TGCGCCAGCAGCCTGGACCCTGACAGGGGGCGGGGTGAAGCTTTCTTT. This codes for CASSLDPDRGRGEAFF.

This chain links TRBV27 with TRBJ2-1, with TRBD2 identical over 11 bases. Germline-derived CDR1 and CDR2 are MNHEY and SMNVEV (reference sequence). This CDR3 contains 18 residues. Trimming cost V 10 bases and J 0 bases; bases outside gene matches: 14. CDR3 coding DNA: TGTGCCACCCACAAACTGGGACTAGCGGTCAACTCCTACAATGAGCAGTTCTTC. As protein: CATHKLGLAVNSYNEQFF.

This chain joins TRBV3-1 and TRBJ1-2; D might be TRBD1 (5 bases). The CDR3 covers 15 residues. CDR1 and CDR2 from the germline V gene are LGHDT and YNNKEL (reference sequence). Trimming removed 1 base at V and 4 bases at J, with 13 bases between. CDR3 region: CASSQGNWGGYGYTF. In DNA form, the CDR3 reads TGTGCCAGCAGCCAAGGGAACTGGGGCGGCTATGGCTACACCTTC. Full variable domain (missing parts from reference TRBV3-1 and TRBJ1-2): DTAVSQTPKYLVTQMGNDKSIKCEQNLGHDTMYWYKQDSKKFLKIMFSYNNKELIINETVPNRFSPKSPDKAHLNLHINSLELGDSAVYFCASSQGNWGGYGYTFGSGTRLTVV.

This clonotype was recorded many times. The rearrangement links TRBV20-1 to TRBJ2-1; 10 nucleotides match TRBD2. The trim removed 7 bases at V and 1 base at J, leaving 4 bases unmatched. CDR1 DFQATT and CDR2 SNEGSKA come from the germline V gene (reference sequence). This CDR3 has 14 amino acids. CDR3 DNA: TGCAGTGTTGAGCGGGGGGGATCCTACAATGAGCAGTTCTTC. Translated: CSVERGGSYNEQFF.

This rearrangement joins TRBV4-3 to TRBJ1-1; unclear D gene. Germline CDR1 LGHNA, CDR2 YSLEER. The CDR3 loop spans 14 amino acids. V dropped 1 base and J dropped 2 bases, with 8 bases sitting between them. The CDR3 nucleotides are TGCGCCAGCAGCCAAGCAGTAGCTAACACTGAAGCTTTCTTT. It codes for CASSQAVANTEAFF.

This clonotype was seen only a few times. This chain's CDR3 is CASSRENRDYGYTF. The CDR3 DNA is TGCGCCAGCAGCCGGGAGAACAGGGACTATGGCTACACCTTC. This sequence joins TRBV4-3 and TRBJ1-2, with D possibly TRBD1 on 6 matching bases. V lost 4 bases and J lost 3, with 12 bases in between. CDR1 is LGHNA and CDR2 is YSLEER in the germline V gene. CDR3 length: 14 amino acids.

This sequence joins TRBV29-1 and TRBJ2-7; a possible D gene is TRBD2 (6 bases). Trimming pared 4 bases from V and 3 bases from J, leaving 13 bases between. The CDR3 consists of 13 residues. Germline CDR1 and CDR2: SQVTM and ANQGSEA. CDR3 residues: CSVGRGAVYEQYF. The DNA for the CDR3 is TGCAGCGTTGGGCGCGGGGCCGTCTACGAGCAGTACTTC.

The rearrangement joins TRBV20-1 to TRBJ1-5, with 8 bases matching TRBD1. The V gene end was trimmed by 0 bases and the J gene end by 0 bases; junction bases not matched to a gene: 10. Germline V gene lookup returns CDR1 DFQATT and CDR2 SNEGSKA (reference sequence). The CDR3 covers 18 residues. The CDR3 DNA follows: TGCAGTGCTAGAGATCGAGGACAGGGTGCTTATAGCAATCAGCCCCAGCATTTT. Its protein product is CSARDRGQGAYSNQPQHF.

This chain joins TRBV7-2 and TRBJ2-1, with 12 nucleotides matching TRBD2. The CDR3 is 19 amino acids. Trimming took 1 base from V and 0 from J; bases not matched to a gene: 7. Germline V CDR1 and CDR2: SGHTA, FQGNSA. The CDR3: CASSLVGTSGPSSYNEQFF. The CDR3 DNA is TGTGCCAGCAGCTTAGTTGGGACTAGCGGGCCTAGCTCCTACAATGAGCAGTTCTTC.

This clonotype was seen only a few times. The genes are TRBV6-4 and TRBJ2-5; 11 bases fit TRBD1. Germline V gene lookup returns CDR1 MRHNA and CDR2 SNTAGT. The CDR3 is made up of 17 amino acids. The ends lost 4 bases at V and 2 bases at J; junction bases unmatched: 9. The CDR3 sequence is CASSASIGDRGQETQYF. CDR3 in DNA: TGTGCCAGCAGTGCCTCTATCGGGGACAGGGGGCAAGAGACCCAGTACTTC.

This chain uses TRBV28 with TRBJ2-7, with D possibly being TRBD1 (5 bases). The germline V gene has CDR1 MDHEN and CDR2 SYDVKM. Trimming took off 3 bases at V and 0 bases at J, with 12 bases between the two ends. This CDR3 contains 15 residues. The CDR3 loop reads CASSLLRALSYEQYF. CDR3 in DNA: TGTGCCAGCAGTTTGCTCAGGGCCCTCTCCTACGAGCAGTACTTC.

On this clonotype itself: A read error may account for a junction end that differs from germline. The chain couples TRBV10-3 to TRBJ1-2; D is perhaps TRBD1 (6 bases). CDR3 size: 14 residues. Germline CDR1 reads ENHRY; CDR2 reads SYGVKD. CDR3 region: CAIKGTNTNCGYTF. The CDR3 DNA reads as TGTGCCATCAAGGGGACAAATACTAACTGTGGCTACACCTTC.

The chain recombines TRBV15 with TRBJ1-5; 7 bases line up with TRBD1. This CDR3 has 15 residues. Germline V gene sequence: CDR1 LNHNV, CDR2 YYDKDF (reference sequence). Trimming cost V 4 bases and J 4 bases; bases outside gene matches: 7. This CDR3 reads CATSNRDSLNQPQHF. DNA for the CDR3: TGTGCCACCAGCAACCGGGACAGTCTAAATCAGCCCCAGCATTTT.

This clonotype appeared many times. The V gene is TRBV21-1, the J gene TRBJ1-6; TRBD1, as called in the table, went unchecked against the DNA. TRBV21-1 is a known pseudogene. This CDR3 is built from 17 residues. CDR3 coding DNA: TGTGCCAGCAGCAGACGACAGGGAAGCTCCTATAATTCACCCCTCCACTTT. Protein sequence: CASSRRQGSSYNSPLHF.